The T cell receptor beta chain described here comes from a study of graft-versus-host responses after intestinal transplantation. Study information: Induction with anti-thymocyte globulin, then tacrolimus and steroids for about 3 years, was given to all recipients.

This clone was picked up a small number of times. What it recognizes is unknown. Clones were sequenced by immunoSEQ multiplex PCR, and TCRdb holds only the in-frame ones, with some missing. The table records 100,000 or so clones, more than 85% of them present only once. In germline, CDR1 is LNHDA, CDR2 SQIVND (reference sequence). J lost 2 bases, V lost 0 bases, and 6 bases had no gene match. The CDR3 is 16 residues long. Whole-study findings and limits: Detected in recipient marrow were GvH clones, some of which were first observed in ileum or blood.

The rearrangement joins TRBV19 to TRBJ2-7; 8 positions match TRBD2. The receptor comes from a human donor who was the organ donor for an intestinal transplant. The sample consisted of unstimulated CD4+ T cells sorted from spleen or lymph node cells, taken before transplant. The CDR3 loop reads CASSIEAGALAYEQYF. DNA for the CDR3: TGTGCCAGTAGTATAGAAGCGGGGGCGCTTGCCTACGAGCAGTACTTC. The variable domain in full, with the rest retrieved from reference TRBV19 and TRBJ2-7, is DGGITQSPKYLFRKEGQNVTLSCEQNLNHDAMYWYRQDPGQGLRLIYYSQIVNDFQKGDIAEGYSVSREKKESFPLTVTSAQKNPTAFYLCASSIEAGALAYEQYFGPGTRLTVT.